This T cell receptor (beta chain) came from a study of CD8 T cells in Susac syndrome. Study summary: Patients with Susac syndrome were therapy-naive, treated with corticosteroids, or treated with intravenous immunoglobulin alone when blood was collected.

High-throughput TCR beta sequencing covered peripheral CD8+ and CD4+ T cells. Whole-study results and caveats: That the number of individuals in its TCR sequencing and HLA analysis was relatively small was acknowledged by the study.

Trimming cost V 3 bases and J 0 bases, with 5 bases left between them. CDR1 MNHNY and CDR2 SVGAGI come from the germline V gene (reference sequence). This CDR3 has 13 amino acids. About this clonotype itself: Its specificity is not known.

RNA amounts of about 0.5 to 1 ug underwent reverse transcription with random hexamers. immunoSEQ multiplex PCR amplified TCR beta CDR3 across 54 Vbeta, 13 Jbeta. One entry per CDR3 protein results from TCRdb running MiXCR on the immunoSEQ multiplex PCR reads. The sample yields roughly 130,000 distinct CDR3 sequences, approximately 96% seen once. This TCR was sampled from a human donor with Susac syndrome. Sequenced input: CD4+ T cells from PBMCs. V gene TRBV6-6 combines with J gene TRBJ1-1; D uncertain. The CDR3 reads CASSYSLNTEAFF. The CDR3 DNA follows: TGTGCCAGCAGTTATAGCTTGAACACTGAAGCTTTCTTT.